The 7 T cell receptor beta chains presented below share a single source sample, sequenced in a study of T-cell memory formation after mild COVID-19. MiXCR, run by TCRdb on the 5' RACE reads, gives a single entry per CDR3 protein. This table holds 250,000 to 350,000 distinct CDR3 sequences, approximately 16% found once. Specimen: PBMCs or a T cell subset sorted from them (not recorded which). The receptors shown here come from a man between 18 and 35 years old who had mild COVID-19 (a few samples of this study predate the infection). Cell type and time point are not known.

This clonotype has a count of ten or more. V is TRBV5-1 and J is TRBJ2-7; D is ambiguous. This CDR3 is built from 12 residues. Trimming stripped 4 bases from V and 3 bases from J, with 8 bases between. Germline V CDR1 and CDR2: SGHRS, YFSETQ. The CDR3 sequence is CASSQPGYEQYF. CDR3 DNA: TGCGCCAGCAGCCAGCCGGGCTACGAGCAGTACTTC.

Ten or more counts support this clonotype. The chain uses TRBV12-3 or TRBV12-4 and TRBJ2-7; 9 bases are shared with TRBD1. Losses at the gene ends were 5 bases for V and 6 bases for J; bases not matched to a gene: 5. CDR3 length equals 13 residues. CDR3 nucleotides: TGTGCCAGCAGTCCGTACAGGGGGCGCGAGCAGTACTTC. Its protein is CASSPYRGREQYF.

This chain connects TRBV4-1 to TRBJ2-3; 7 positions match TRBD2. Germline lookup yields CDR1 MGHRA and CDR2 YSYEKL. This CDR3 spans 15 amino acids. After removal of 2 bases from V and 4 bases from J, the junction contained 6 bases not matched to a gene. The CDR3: CASSQRGVGPDTQYF. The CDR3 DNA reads TGCGCCAGCAGCCAACGGGGGGTCGGCCCAGATACGCAGTATTTT.

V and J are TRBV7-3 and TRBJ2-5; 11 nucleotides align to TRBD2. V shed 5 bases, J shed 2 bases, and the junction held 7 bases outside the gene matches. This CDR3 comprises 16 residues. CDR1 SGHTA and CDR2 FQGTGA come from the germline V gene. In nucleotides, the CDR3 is TGTGCCAGCAGCGTTGGACGGACTAGCGGGCAAGAGACCCAGTACTTC. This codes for CASSVGRTSGQETQYF.

The CDR3: CANRGQGRYEQYF. CDR3 nucleotide sequence: TGTGCCAACCGGGGACAGGGACGCTACGAGCAGTACTTC. The chain carries TRBV9 and TRBJ2-7; 9 bases line up with TRBD1. CDR3 length: 13 residues. In germline, CDR1 is SGDLS, CDR2 YYNGEE. Trimming at V came to 9 bases and at J to 3 bases, leaving 7 bases not matched to a gene. The full variable domain, rest sourced from reference TRBV9 and TRBJ2-7, is DSGVTQTPKHLITATGQRVTLRCSPRSGDLSVYWYQQSLDQGLQFLIQYYNGEERAKGNILERFSAQQFPDLHSELNLSSLELGDSALYFCANRGQGRYEQYFGPGTRLTVT.

The CDR3 reads CASSAGPNTEAFF. As DNA, the CDR3 is TGTGCCAGCAGCGCCGGGCCGAACACTGAAGCTTTCTTT. The V call is TRBV7-3, the J call TRBJ1-1; D uncertain. Germline CDR1 reads SGHTA; CDR2 reads FQGTGA. The CDR3 contains 13 residues. Trimming stripped 5 bases from V and 1 base from J, with 8 bases between. Variable domain in full (rest from reference TRBV7-3 and TRBJ1-1): GAGVSQTPSNKVTEKGKYVELRCDPISGHTALYWYRQSLGQGPEFLIYFQGTGAADDSGLPNDRFFAVRPEGSVSTLKIQRTERGDSAVYLCASSAGPNTEAFFGQGTRLTVV.

The CDR3 DNA is TGTGCCAGCGCCGTATCGGGGCCTCTGGACGAGCAGTACTTC. Translated, it gives CASAVSGPLDEQYF. V usage is TRBV7-9 and J usage is TRBJ2-7; D may match TRBD1 or TRBD2 (5 bases each). This CDR3 contains 14 residues. Germline V gives CDR1 SEHNR, CDR2 FQNEAQ (reference sequence). Trimming left V 8 bases short and J 5 bases short, with 19 bases between.